This T cell receptor (beta chain) was sequenced for a study of blood T cell repertoires in COVID-19. Study overall: The analysed material was cDNA or gDNA that came from T cells, B-cell-depleted T cells, or PBMCs.

Per the original methods: Reference gene primer amplification gave estimated nucleated cell counts. The data were produced by immunoSEQ multiplex PCR, yet TCRdb's version contains in-frame clones alone and is incomplete. The DNA was the basis for D and trimming; V, J and clone size are from that table. The data contain roughly 120,000 clones, just over 90% of them seen just once; the ten biggest clones take up 1.5% to 2%. Trimming pared 1 base from V and 1 base from J, leaving 5 bases between. Germline V gives CDR1 LGHDT, CDR2 YNNKEL (reference sequence). This CDR3 comprises 13 residues. This receptor was identified in a human donor with active COVID-19. The donor label of this sample is uncertain. The material sequenced was peripheral blood. This sequence joins TRBV3-1 (or the pseudogene TRBV3-2) and TRBJ2-7; unclear D gene. CDR3 bases: TGTGCCAGCAGCCAAGCCCGTTCCTACGAGCAGTACTTC. It encodes CASSQARSYEQYF.